This entry features one T cell receptor beta chain sequence. Authors' data handling: Amplified reference gene primers provided the basis for estimating nucleated cell counts. Using immunoSEQ multiplex PCR, the repertoire was profiled, and TCRdb retains in-frame clones only, with some absent. Clone size and V and J calls were adopted from that table, with D and trimming inferred from the DNA. The data show about 140,000 clones, with over 70% seen just once and 1.7% held by the top ten. V shed 1 base and J shed 7 bases, with 11 bases lying between them. This CDR3 contains 14 residues. In germline, CDR1 is LNHDA, CDR2 SQIVND (reference sequence). This sample was taken from a study of blood T cell repertoires in COVID-19. Study-wide context: Whether acute or convalescent, the COVID-19 samples came from the United States, Italy and Spain. From T cells, B-cell-depleted T cells, or PBMCs came the material, which was cDNA or gDNA.

The clonotype comes from a woman in her forties or fifties with acute or convalescent COVID-19. The chain joins TRBV19 to TRBJ2-1; D might be TRBD2 (6 bases). Material: peripheral blood. The chain's CDR3 is CASSIGAGWNEQFF. CDR3 in DNA: TGTGCCAGTAGTATAGGGGCGGGGTGGAATGAGCAGTTCTTC. Based on the CDR3 plus reference TRBV19 and TRBJ2-1, the full variable domain is DGGITQSPKYLFRKEGQNVTLSCEQNLNHDAMYWYRQDPGQGLRLIYYSQIVNDFQKGDIAEGYSVSREKKESFPLTVTSAQKNPTAFYLCASSIGAGWNEQFFGPGTRLTVL.